This T cell receptor beta chain is from a study of response to subunit inactivated influenza vaccine (dated by TCRdb to 2016 to 2018). Describing the broader study: Deep quantitative T cell receptor repertoire profiling was used in the study to track responses to a trivalent subunit inactivated influenza vaccine. Summary of the overall study and its limitations: The authors suggested that each seasonal influenza vaccination may recruit only a limited number of new T cells.

As encoded in the germline V gene, CDR1 is ENHRY while CDR2 is SYGVKD. The CDR3, cysteine through phenylalanine, is 13 amino acids long. The DNA shown is the 39-base CDR3, in frame from base 1. V is cut by 8 bases and J by 0 bases, and the space between the germline ends is 11 bases. To note about this clonotype: What antigen it recognizes has not been identified. No much larger clone is present one base from it, and per-base qualities are unavailable.

The time point label, read with the paper, signifies: around 47 days after influenza vaccine administration. Libraries came from RT-PCR. The sequencer was an Illumina HiSeq 2500. The public reads were reprocessed in TCRdb via fastp at Q25 and MiXCR, keeping in-frame beta chains. Rows are combined by CDR3 protein, so each entry shows the most common genes and DNA. A total of hundreds of thousands of distinct CDR3 sequences appear in this sample, over 10% of them only once. The leading ten clones occupy about an eighth of the sample. This clonotype was sampled from a man in his fifties who received an inactivated influenza vaccine. Donor details come from another sample of the same person, matched by shared clones. The receptor chain draws on TRBV10-3 and TRBJ2-7; no D gene is confidently identified. The sample was PBMCs from blood, taken 40 to 50 days after vaccination. The bases are TGTGCCATCGTGAACAGCAGCTCCTACGAGCAGTACTTC. Its coded protein is CAIVNSSSYEQYF.